The 22 T cell receptor beta chains in this list originate from one sample, sequenced in a study of blood T cell repertoires in COVID-19. Data came from immunoSEQ multiplex PCR; TCRdb stores just in-frame clones and leaves some out. The repertoire holds under 250,000 clones, with 70% to 90% as singletons. The sample comprised PBMCs or T cells enriched from blood (not recorded which). These TCRs come from a woman in her forties or fifties with acute COVID-19.

The J gene is TRBJ2-3, the V gene TRBV7-2, with D tentatively TRBD2 (6 bases). Looked up from germline, CDR1 is SGHTA and CDR2 is FQGNSA. Between the trimmed V and J ends, which lost 1 base and 0 bases, there was a span of 8 bases. The CDR3 covers 15 residues. The DNA of the CDR3 is TGTGCCAGCAGCTTAGAACTAGCTAGCACAGATACGCAGTATTTT. This sequence encodes CASSLELASTDTQYF.

This chain links TRBV3-1 (or the pseudogene TRBV3-2) with TRBJ1-2; 11 positions agree with TRBD1. Unmatched junction bases numbered 4, after V lost 1 base and J lost 6 bases. The CDR3 runs to 15 residues. Germline CDR1 reads LGHDT; CDR2 reads YNNKEL (reference sequence). CDR3 region: CASSQGMDRGHGYTF. The DNA for the CDR3 is TGTGCCAGCAGCCAAGGGATGGACAGGGGGCATGGCTACACCTTC.

The chain employs TRBV9 and TRBJ2-7; 7 nucleotides match TRBD1. Germline V gene lookup returns CDR1 SGDLS and CDR2 YYNGEE. This CDR3 is 14 amino acids long. J lost 2 bases, V lost 0 bases, and 2 bases had no gene match. The CDR3 DNA is TGTGCCAGCAGCGTAGGGGACAGTGCCTACGAGCAGTACTTC. Translating gives CASSVGDSAYEQYF.

This sequence joins TRBV9 and TRBJ2-5, with D maybe TRBD2 (5 bases). The V end lost 2 bases, the J end lost 4 bases, and 15 bases lay between the germline ends. The CDR3 has 15 amino acids. From germline, CDR1 is SGDLS and CDR2 YYNGEE. CDR3 DNA: TGTGCCAGCAGCGTCGCCGGGTCTAGCAGAGAGACCCAGTACTTC. Amino acid sequence: CASSVAGSSRETQYF.

This clone was found a few times. This chain connects TRBV21-1 to TRBJ1-2; the D segment call TRBD1 is taken from the table without a DNA check. TRBV21-1 is tagged as a pseudogene. This CDR3 is 16 amino acids long. CDR3: CASSTVVGQIGNGYTF. The CDR3 DNA reads TGTGCCAGCAGCACCGTAGTTGGACAGATAGGTAACGGCTACACCTTC.

The CDR3 DNA reads TGTGCCAGCAGCCAAGAGTTGGACTCACAAGAGACCCAGTACTTC. Its translation is CASSQELDSQETQYF. The rearrangement links TRBV3-1 (or the pseudogene TRBV3-2) to TRBJ2-5, with TRBD2 as a possible D gene (5 bases). Germline V gene sequence: CDR1 LGHDT, CDR2 YNNKEL (reference sequence). This CDR3 contains 15 residues. Trimming removed 0 bases from V and 2 bases from J, with 10 bases in between.

The CDR3 region has the DNA TGTGCCAGCAGCCAACGCACTAGATCAGATACGCAGTATTTT. It specifies CASSQRTRSDTQYF. This rearrangement joins TRBV3-1 (or the pseudogene TRBV3-2) to TRBJ2-3, with D tentatively TRBD2 (5 bases). With 2 bases removed from V and 4 bases from J, the gap between germline ends came to 10 bases. This CDR3 contains 14 residues. Germline CDR1 and CDR2: LGHDT and YNNKEL (reference sequence).

This clone was counted a few times. V usage is TRBV10-3 and J usage is TRBJ2-1; D is possibly TRBD1 (6 bases). Germline V gene data show CDR1 as ENHRY and CDR2 as SYGVKD. Trimming stripped 9 bases from V and 8 bases from J, with 14 bases between. CDR3 length equals 12 residues. The CDR3 DNA sequence: TGTGCCATTTCGACAGGACGGGATGAGCAGTTCTTC. This sequence encodes CAISTGRDEQFF.

This clone was seen a single time. The rearrangement uses TRBV24-1 and TRBJ2-2; D is perhaps TRBD1 (5 bases). Germline-derived CDR1 and CDR2 are KGHDR and SFDVKD. V gave up 7 bases and J gave up 0 bases, with 11 bases separating them. The CDR3 totals 15 residues. In DNA form, the CDR3 reads TGTGCCACCAGATCTGGACAAACGAACACCGGGGAGCTGTTTTTT. Amino acids: CATRSGQTNTGELFF.

The CDR3 nucleotides are TGCGCCAGCAGCTTGGAAGTGGGGGCACCCCACGAGCAGTACTTC. Encoded protein: CASSLEVGAPHEQYF. The V call is TRBV5-1, the J call TRBJ2-7, with D possibly being TRBD1 (6 bases). Germline V CDR1 and CDR2: SGHRS, YFSETQ. V was clipped by 0 bases and J by 5 bases, with 15 bases between them. The CDR3 is made up of 15 amino acids.

The chain joins TRBV11-2 to TRBJ2-3, with a tentative D call TRBD2 (7 bases). This CDR3 spans 16 amino acids. V was cut by 5 bases and J by 1 base, with 16 bases left in between. Germline loops: CDR1 SGHAT, CDR2 FQNNGV. The CDR3 sequence is CASSTDRGARTDTQYF. The CDR3 region has the DNA TGTGCCAGCAGCACCGACCGGGGGGCCCGCACAGATACGCAGTATTTT.

The chain links TRBV20-1 to TRBJ2-1; TRBD1 matches at 10 bases. The CDR3 loop spans 15 amino acids. The trim removed 4 bases at V and 5 bases at J, leaving 8 bases unmatched. Germline CDR1 reads DFQATT; CDR2 reads SNEGSKA (reference sequence). As DNA, the CDR3 is TGCAGTGCTACTGATCCGGGACAGGGGAACAATGAGCAGTTCTTC. Its translation is CSATDPGQGNNEQFF.

The chain links TRBV30 to TRBJ1-2; D is unresolved. The V and J ends lost 3 bases and 1 base respectively, with 3 bases between them. The CDR3 runs 11 residues. Germline CDR1 GTSNPN, CDR2 SVGIG (reference sequence). DNA of the CDR3: TGTGCCTGGAGCAGTAACTATGGCTACACCTTC. This codes for CAWSSNYGYTF.

Points on this clone: The same CDR3 arises from other DNA sequences in this sample as well. This sequence joins TRBV30 and TRBJ1-5; TRBD1 agrees at 8 bases. Germline CDR1 reads GTSNPN; CDR2 reads SVGIG (reference sequence). The CDR3 sequence is 15 residues long. The junction had 5 bases not matched to a gene; V was cut back by 0 bases and J by 4 bases. The CDR3 DNA follows: TGTGCCTGGAGTGTACGTGGACAGGGAAATCAGCCCCAGCATTTT. Amino acids: CAWSVRGQGNQPQHF.

This clone was counted a single time. The gene calls are TRBV6-5 and TRBJ1-2; the D gene is possibly TRBD1 (6 bases). Per germline, CDR1 MNHEY and CDR2 SVGAGI. Trimming left V 6 bases short and J 5 bases short, with 19 bases between. The CDR3 consists of 15 residues. The CDR3 nucleotides are TGTGCCAGCAGACCCCGGGACACGCTTTGGTATGGCTACACCTTC. Translated, it gives CASRPRDTLWYGYTF.

The rearrangement uses TRBV2 and TRBJ2-7, with TRBD2 matching over 7 bases. V shed 4 bases, J shed 4 bases, and the junction held 4 bases outside the gene matches. Germline lookup yields CDR1 SNHLY and CDR2 FYNNEI. The CDR3 covers 13 residues. CDR3 sequence reads: CASSASGGYEQYF. For the CDR3, the DNA is TGTGCCAGCAGTGCTAGCGGCGGATACGAGCAGTACTTC.

The chain combines TRBV5-1 with TRBJ1-6, with TRBD1 identical over 10 bases. The junction had 0 bases not matched to a gene; V was cut back by 3 bases and J by 6 bases. The CDR3 runs to 14 residues. Germline CDR1 SGHRS, CDR2 YFSETQ. The DNA for the CDR3 is TGCGCCAGCAGCTGGGACAGGGGTAATTCACCCCTCCACTTT. The encoded protein is CASSWDRGNSPLHF. Based on the CDR3 plus reference TRBV5-1 and TRBJ1-6, the full variable domain is KAGVTQTPRYLIKTRGQQVTLSCSPISGHRSVSWYQQTPGQGLQFLFEYFSETQRNKGNFPGRFSGRQFSNSRSEMNVSTLELGDSALYLCASSWDRGNSPLHFGNGTRLTVT.

This chain joins TRBV7-8 and TRBJ2-3, with D perhaps TRBD2 (5 bases). Germline V gene sequence: CDR1 SGHVS, CDR2 FQNEAQ. This CDR3 contains 14 residues. Trimming left V 5 bases short and J 11 bases short, with 20 bases between. In DNA form, the CDR3 reads TGTGCCAGCAGCCAGCCGTCGGGGTATCTTGAGCAGTATTTT. Protein sequence: CASSQPSGYLEQYF.

In this sample, this clone turned up a few times. The sample contains more than one DNA sequence encoding this CDR3. The V and J genes are TRBV6-5 and TRBJ1-1, with D possibly being TRBD1 (6 bases). Looked up from germline, CDR1 is MNHEY and CDR2 is SVGAGI. This CDR3 is built from 14 residues. Trimming took 0 bases from V and 1 from J, leaving 6 bases between them. For the CDR3, the DNA is TGTGCCAGCAGTTACTCGACAGGGAACACTGAAGCTTTCTTT. Encoded protein: CASSYSTGNTEAFF.

V and J are TRBV7-9 and TRBJ1-1, with TRBD1 as a possible D gene (6 bases). The CDR3 loop spans 14 amino acids. From germline, CDR1 is SEHNR and CDR2 FQNEAQ (reference sequence). The V end lost 4 bases, the J end lost 1 base, and 10 bases lay between the germline ends. The chain's CDR3 is CASSSKQGNTEAFF. For the CDR3, the DNA is TGTGCCAGCAGCTCGAAACAGGGGAACACTGAAGCTTTCTTT.

The chain employs TRBV18 and TRBJ1-2, with 9 positions matching TRBD1. Trimming removed 3 bases from V and 4 bases from J; junction bases left unmatched: 3. The CDR3 is made up of 14 amino acids. Looked up from germline, CDR1 is KGHSH and CDR2 is LQKENI. The CDR3 region has the DNA TGTGCCAGCTCACCCCGGGACAGGGTCTATGGCTACACCTTC. Protein product: CASSPRDRVYGYTF.

The chain has TRBV15 and TRBJ1-3; 8 bases align to TRBD1. V was clipped by 4 bases and J by 0 bases; unmatched bases: 5. This CDR3 is 16 amino acids long. Germline-derived CDR1 and CDR2 are LNHNV and YYDKDF (reference sequence). This chain's CDR3 is CATSNPTGGSGNTIYF. CDR3 DNA sequence: TGTGCCACCAGCAACCCAACAGGGGGCTCTGGAAACACCATATATTTT.